The clone carrying this T cell receptor beta chain turned up a few times. Produced via immunoSEQ multiplex PCR; TCRdb's table is partial and in-frame only. The sample carries hundreds of thousands of clones, roughly 82% recorded once. The length of the CDR3 is 13 residues. Deletions cut 3 bases from V and 6 bases from J, with 9 bases between. These data originate in a study of blood T cell repertoires in COVID-19. The genes are TRBV12-3 or TRBV12-4 and TRBJ1-5; no reliable D call. The receptor's source is a woman between 70 and 85 years old with acute or convalescent COVID-19. Sample: peripheral blood. CDR3 bases: TGTGCCAGCAGTTTTAATCCCAGTCAGCCCCAGCATTTT. This translates into CASSFNPSQPQHF.